The source of this T cell receptor (beta chain) is a study of T cell responses to AZD1222 COVID-19 vaccine. Of note for this clone: Its specificity is unknown.

Study-level points and caveats: Increased Spike-specific TCR breadth and depth were observed after two AZD1222 doses. Reportedly, nearly half the spike-specific TCRs target unmutated variant regions. None of the repertoires were sampled until the peak T cell response had passed.

This table comes from immunoSEQ multiplex PCR, and its TCRdb copy is limited to in-frame clones, with some not included. Of some 200,000 clones in the sample, just over 90% were seen once. The TCR was taken from an adult in good health. The sequencing here drew on peripheral blood, taken on day 0 of MenACWY control vaccination.

Here the CDR3 DNA reads TGTGCCAGCAGTTACGGCAGGAACACCGGGGAGCTGTTTTTT. Protein: CASSYGRNTGELFF. The chain recombines TRBV6-5 with TRBJ2-2; D is uncertain. This CDR3 region has 14 residues. CDR1 MNHEY and CDR2 SVGAGI come from the germline V gene. V lost 2 bases to trimming and J lost 1 base, with 5 bases between them.